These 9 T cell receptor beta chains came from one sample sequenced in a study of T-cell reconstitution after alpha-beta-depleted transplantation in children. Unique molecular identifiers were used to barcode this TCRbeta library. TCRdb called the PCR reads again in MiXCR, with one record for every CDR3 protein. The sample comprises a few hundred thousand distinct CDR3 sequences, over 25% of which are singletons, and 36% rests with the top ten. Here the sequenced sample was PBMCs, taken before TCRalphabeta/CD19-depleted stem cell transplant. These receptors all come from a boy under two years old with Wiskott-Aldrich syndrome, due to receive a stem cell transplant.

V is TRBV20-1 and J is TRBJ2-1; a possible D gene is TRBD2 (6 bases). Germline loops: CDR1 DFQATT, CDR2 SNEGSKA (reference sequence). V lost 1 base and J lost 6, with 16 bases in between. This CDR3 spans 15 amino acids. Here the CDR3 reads CSARVGGKGINEQFF. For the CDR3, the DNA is TGCAGTGCTAGAGTTGGGGGGAAAGGCATCAATGAGCAGTTCTTC.

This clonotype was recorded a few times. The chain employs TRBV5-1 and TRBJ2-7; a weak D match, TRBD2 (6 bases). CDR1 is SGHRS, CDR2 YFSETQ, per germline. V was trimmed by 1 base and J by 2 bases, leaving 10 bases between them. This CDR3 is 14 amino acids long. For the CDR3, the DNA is TGCGCCAGCAGCTTGTCGGCGGGAACCTACGAGCAGTACTTC. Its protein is CASSLSAGTYEQYF.

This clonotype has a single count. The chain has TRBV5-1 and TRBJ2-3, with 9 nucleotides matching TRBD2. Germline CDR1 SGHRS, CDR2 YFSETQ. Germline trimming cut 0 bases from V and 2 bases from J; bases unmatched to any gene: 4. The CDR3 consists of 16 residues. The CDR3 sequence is CASSLDRTSATDTQYF. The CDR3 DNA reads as TGCGCCAGCAGCTTGGACAGGACTAGCGCCACAGATACGCAGTATTTT. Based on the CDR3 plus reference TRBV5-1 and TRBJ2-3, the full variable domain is KAGVTQTPRYLIKTRGQQVTLSCSPISGHRSVSWYQQTPGQGLQFLFEYFSETQRNKGNFPGRFSGRQFSNSRSEMNVSTLELGDSALYLCASSLDRTSATDTQYFGPGTRLTVL.

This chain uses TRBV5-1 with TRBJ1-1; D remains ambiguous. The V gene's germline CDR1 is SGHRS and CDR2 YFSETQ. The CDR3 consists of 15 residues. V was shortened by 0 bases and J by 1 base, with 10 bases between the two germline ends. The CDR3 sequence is CASSLAGSGNTEAFF. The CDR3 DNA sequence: TGCGCCAGCAGCTTGGCTGGATCGGGGAACACTGAAGCTTTCTTT. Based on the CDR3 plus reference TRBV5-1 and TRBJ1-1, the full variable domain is KAGVTQTPRYLIKTRGQQVTLSCSPISGHRSVSWYQQTPGQGLQFLFEYFSETQRNKGNFPGRFSGRQFSNSRSEMNVSTLELGDSALYLCASSLAGSGNTEAFFGQGTRLTVV.

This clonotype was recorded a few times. The CDR3 is CASSLSGTESEAFF. CDR3 sequence (DNA): TGTGCCAGCAGCTTGTCGGGTACTGAGAGTGAAGCTTTCTTT. This chain connects TRBV5-4 to TRBJ1-1, with D unclear. V was trimmed by 1 base and J by 7 bases, leaving 14 bases between them. Germline-derived CDR1 and CDR2 are SGHNT and YYREEE (reference sequence). This CDR3 contains 14 residues.

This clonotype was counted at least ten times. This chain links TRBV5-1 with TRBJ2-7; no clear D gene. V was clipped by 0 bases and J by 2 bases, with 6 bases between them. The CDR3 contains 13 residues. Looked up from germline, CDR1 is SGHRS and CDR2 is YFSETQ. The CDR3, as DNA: TGCGCCAGCAGCTTGGACACCACCTACGAGCAGTACTTC. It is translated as CASSLDTTYEQYF. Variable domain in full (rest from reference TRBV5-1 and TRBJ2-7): KAGVTQTPRYLIKTRGQQVTLSCSPISGHRSVSWYQQTPGQGLQFLFEYFSETQRNKGNFPGRFSGRQFSNSRSEMNVSTLELGDSALYLCASSLDTTYEQYFGPGTRLTVT.

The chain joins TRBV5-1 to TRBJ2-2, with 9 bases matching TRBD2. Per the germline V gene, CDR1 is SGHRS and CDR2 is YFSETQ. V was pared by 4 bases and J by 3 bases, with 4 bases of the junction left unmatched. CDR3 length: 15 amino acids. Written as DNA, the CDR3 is TGCGCCAGCAGCAGGGGACTAGCTGACACCGGGGAGCTGTTTTTT. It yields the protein CASSRGLADTGELFF. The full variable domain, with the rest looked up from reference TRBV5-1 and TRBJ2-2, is KAGVTQTPRYLIKTRGQQVTLSCSPISGHRSVSWYQQTPGQGLQFLFEYFSETQRNKGNFPGRFSGRQFSNSRSEMNVSTLELGDSALYLCASSRGLADTGELFFGEGSRLTVL.

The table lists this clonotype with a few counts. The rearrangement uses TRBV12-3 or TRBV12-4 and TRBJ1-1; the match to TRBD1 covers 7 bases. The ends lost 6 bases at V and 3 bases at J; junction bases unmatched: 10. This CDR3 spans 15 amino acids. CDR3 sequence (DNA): TGTGCCAGCAGGGTGACAGGGTTAGGCTACACTGAAGCTTTCTTT. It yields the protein CASRVTGLGYTEAFF.

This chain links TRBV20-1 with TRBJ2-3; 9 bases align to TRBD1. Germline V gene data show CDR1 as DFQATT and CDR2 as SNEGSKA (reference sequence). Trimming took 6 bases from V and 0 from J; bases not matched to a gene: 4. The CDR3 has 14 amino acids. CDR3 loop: CSATGTGSTDTQYF. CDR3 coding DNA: TGCAGTGCAACCGGGACAGGGAGCACAGATACGCAGTATTTT.